The next 27 T cell receptor beta chains were all read from a single sample in a study of vaccination and CD4 T cells after COVID-19. No antigens are known for them. Sequence data for DNA of cultured CD4+ T cells were generated by the Oncomine TCR Beta short-read assay. TCRdb reanalysed the PCR reads using MiXCR and keeps one entry per CDR3 protein. The repertoire holds approximately 19,000 distinct CDR3 sequences, with about two fifths as singletons. As for treatment: roughly ten-day PBMC culture with coronavirus spike peptide pools or control peptides (ViraFEST assay). Sequences were obtained from CD4+ T cells from blood, cultured in vitro. Receptor source: a human donor who had recovered from COVID-19.

J is TRBJ1-1 and V is TRBV5-1; D not resolved. Trimming took 5 bases from V and 1 from J, leaving 15 bases between them. From germline, CDR1 is SGHRS and CDR2 YFSETQ. CDR3 length equals 15 residues. This CDR3 reads CASRAPGPGNTEAFF. In DNA form, the CDR3 reads TGCGCCAGCAGGGCTCCGGGTCCGGGGAACACTGAAGCTTTCTTT.

The chain is built from TRBV20-1 and TRBJ2-5; no clear D. There are 17 residues in the CDR3. V was cut by 5 bases and J by 1 base, with 23 bases left in between. Germline assignment: CDR1 DFQATT and CDR2 SNEGSKA (reference sequence). The CDR3 DNA is TGCAGTGCTCCCGCAACTACCAGCGCGAGATTCCAAGAGACCCAGTACTTC. Its translation is CSAPATTSARFQETQYF.

The chain couples TRBV7-6 to TRBJ1-2, with TRBD1 as a possible D gene (5 bases). From germline, CDR1 is SGHVS and CDR2 FNYEAQ. V dropped 1 base and J dropped 2 bases, with 8 bases sitting between them. There are 14 residues in the CDR3. CDR3 nucleotide sequence: TGTGCCAGCAGCTTAGGTCGGGGGAACTATGGCTACACCTTC. Amino acids: CASSLGRGNYGYTF.

V usage is TRBV11-2 and J usage is TRBJ1-5, with D perhaps TRBD1 (5 bases). In germline, CDR1 is SGHAT, CDR2 FQNNGV. The CDR3 loop spans 15 amino acids. Trimming pared 4 bases from V and 0 bases from J, leaving 10 bases between. For the CDR3, the DNA is TGTGCCAGCAGCTCGGGACTTTATAGCAATCAGCCCCAGCATTTT. Its protein is CASSSGLYSNQPQHF.

This sequence joins TRBV5-1 and TRBJ2-7; TRBD1 agrees at 8 bases. In germline, CDR1 is SGHRS, CDR2 YFSETQ. V was clipped by 0 bases and J by 2 bases; unmatched bases: 4. The CDR3 runs to 15 residues. The CDR3 DNA reads as TGCGCCAGCAGCTTGGGTAACAGGGGGACCTACGAGCAGTACTTC. Translated, it gives CASSLGNRGTYEQYF.

A few counts support this clonotype. V and J are TRBV7-2 and TRBJ2-5; 8 nucleotides line up with TRBD1. The CDR3 extends over 16 amino acids. CDR1 is SGHTA and CDR2 is FQGNSA in the germline V gene. After removal of 3 bases from V and 4 bases from J, the junction contained 10 bases not matched to a gene. This CDR3 is CASSFFQGAPSETQYF. CDR3 bases: TGTGCCAGCAGCTTTTTCCAGGGGGCGCCATCAGAGACCCAGTACTTC. The variable domain in full, with the rest retrieved from reference TRBV7-2 and TRBJ2-5, is GAGVSQSPSNKVTEKGKDVELRCDPISGHTALYWYRQSLGQGLEFLIYFQGNSAPDKSGLPSDRFSAERTGGSVSTLTIQRTQQEDSAVYLCASSFFQGAPSETQYFGPGTRLLVL.

The genes are TRBV19 and TRBJ1-1, with TRBD1 identical over 8 bases. Germline trimming cut 8 bases from V and 0 bases from J; bases unmatched to any gene: 5. The CDR3 runs 14 residues. Germline CDR1 reads LNHDA; CDR2 reads SQIVND (reference sequence). CDR3 nucleotides: TGTGCCAGTGGGCTGACAGGGGTGAACACTGAAGCTTTCTTT. The encoded protein is CASGLTGVNTEAFF.

This clonotype is medium-sized by share. The chain links TRBV5-1 to TRBJ1-6, with D perhaps matching TRBD1 (5 bases). This CDR3 spans 15 amino acids. CDR1 and CDR2 (germline): SGHRS, YFSETQ. The ends were cut back, 2 bases at V and 5 bases at J, with 11 bases in the middle. CDR3 nucleotide sequence: TGCGCCAGCAGCTTCTCCGGGACGGATAATTCACCCCTCCACTTT. This codes for CASSFSGTDNSPLHF.

The chain recombines TRBV6-1 with TRBJ2-1; 7 bases match TRBD2. J lost 0 bases, V lost 5 bases, and 7 bases had no gene match. The length of the CDR3 is 16 residues. CDR1 is MNHNS and CDR2 is SASEGT in the germline V gene. The CDR3 loop reads CASSTVAGPSYNEQFF. CDR3 coding DNA: TGTGCCAGCAGTACCGTAGCGGGTCCCTCCTACAATGAGCAGTTCTTC.

This clonotype was recorded a few times. This rearrangement joins TRBV19 to TRBJ2-3, with D unresolved. With 2 bases removed from V and 6 bases from J, the gap between germline ends came to 3 bases. This CDR3 spans 11 amino acids. Looked up from germline, CDR1 is LNHDA and CDR2 is SQIVND (reference sequence). Written as DNA, the CDR3 is TGTGCCAGTAGTATAATGGATACGCAGTATTTT. This translates into CASSIMDTQYF.

The V call is TRBV21-1, the J call TRBJ2-7; TRBD1, the D gene given by the table, was not confirmed from the DNA. TRBV21-1 is described as a pseudogene. This CDR3 has 14 residues. Written as DNA, the CDR3 is TGTGCCAGAGCCCCATGGGGGCGAACCTACGAGCAGTACTTC. This gives the protein CARAPWGRTYEQYF.

The rearrangement uses TRBV20-1 and TRBJ2-5; D perhaps matches TRBD1 (6 bases). Per the germline V gene, CDR1 is DFQATT and CDR2 is SNEGSKA (reference sequence). The CDR3 runs 12 residues. V lost 2 bases and J lost 4, with 8 bases in between. The CDR3 DNA sequence: TGCAGTGCTAGAAACAGGGCAGAGACCCAGTACTTC. Protein product: CSARNRAETQYF.

The V call is TRBV28, the J call TRBJ2-1, with D uncertain. This CDR3 contains 15 residues. Trimming removed 2 bases at V and 7 bases at J, with 15 bases between. Germline lookup yields CDR1 MDHEN and CDR2 SYDVKM. The DNA for the CDR3 is TGTGCCAGCAGTTTAACCGACGCTAAAAATAATGAGCAGTTCTTC. Translating it yields CASSLTDAKNNEQFF. Full variable domain (remainder filled in from reference TRBV28 and TRBJ2-1): DVKVTQSSRYLVKRTGEKVFLECVQDMDHENMFWYRQDPGLGLRLIYFSYDVKMKEKGDIPEGYSVSREKKERFSLILESASTNQTSMYLCASSLTDAKNNEQFFGPGTRLTVL.

The chain recombines TRBV20-1 with TRBJ2-7; 9 bases line up with TRBD2. Unmatched junction bases numbered 4, after V lost 2 bases and J lost 2 bases. The CDR3 runs 14 residues. The germline CDR1 and CDR2 sequences are DFQATT and SNEGSKA (reference sequence). CDR3 in DNA: TGCAGTGCTAGAAGCCTAGCGGGAACCTACGAGCAGTACTTC. It is translated as CSARSLAGTYEQYF.

This clonotype was counted only a few times. The V call is TRBV7-2, the J call TRBJ1-3; D not certain. From germline, CDR1 is SGHTA and CDR2 FQGNSA. V lost 1 base and J 7 bases, leaving 8 bases between the germline ends. The CDR3 contains 13 residues. The CDR3, as DNA: TGTGCCAGCAGCTTAGATAGGATGAACACCATATATTTT. Translated, it gives CASSLDRMNTIYF.

This clonotype turned up a few times. CDR3 sequence (DNA): TGCAGTGCGGGCGGAGGGTCGTACGAGCAGTACTTC. It encodes CSAGGGSYEQYF. V gene TRBV20-1 combines with J gene TRBJ2-7, with D perhaps matching TRBD2 (6 bases). Trimming removed 6 bases from V and 4 bases from J, with 13 bases in between. The CDR3 runs 12 residues. Germline V lookup: CDR1 DFQATT, CDR2 SNEGSKA (reference sequence).

This clonotype was observed a few times. This chain links TRBV28 with TRBJ2-7; D not resolved. The ends were cut back, 6 bases at V and 3 bases at J, with 9 bases in the middle. This CDR3 is built from 12 residues. Germline V CDR1 and CDR2: MDHEN, SYDVKM. This CDR3 reads CASSPPFYEQYF. The CDR3 DNA reads TGTGCCAGCAGCCCACCCTTCTACGAGCAGTACTTC.

The gene calls are TRBV7-9 and TRBJ1-5; 10 bases are shared with TRBD1. The CDR3 runs to 15 residues. Germline values: CDR1 SEHNR, CDR2 FQNEAQ (reference sequence). V shed 1 base and J 4 bases; nucleotides not matched to a gene: 1. This chain's CDR3 is CASSLGTGGNQPQHF. Here the CDR3 DNA reads TGTGCCAGCAGCTTAGGGACAGGGGGGAATCAGCCCCAGCATTTT.

CDR3 loop: CASTGGRRGTMNTEAFF. DNA for the CDR3: TGCGCCAGCACCGGGGGTAGGAGGGGAACTATGAACACTGAAGCTTTCTTT. This chain connects TRBV10-1 to TRBJ1-1; tentatively, D is TRBD1 (5 bases). Trimming took off 7 bases at V and 0 bases at J, with 21 bases between the two ends. CDR1 is WNHNN and CDR2 is SYGVQD in the germline V gene (reference sequence). CDR3 length equals 17 residues.

The V gene is TRBV19, the J gene TRBJ1-1, with 12 bases aligning to TRBD1. CDR3 size: 15 residues. Germline CDR1 reads LNHDA; CDR2 reads SQIVND (reference sequence). The V and J ends lost 4 bases and 5 bases, in that order; junction bases with no gene match: 5. CDR3 DNA sequence: TGTGCCAGTAGTAGTGGGACAGGGGGCCGAACTGAAGCTTTCTTT. Translated, it gives CASSSGTGGRTEAFF. The variable domain in full, with the rest retrieved from reference TRBV19 and TRBJ1-1, is DGGITQSPKYLFRKEGQNVTLSCEQNLNHDAMYWYRQDPGQGLRLIYYSQIVNDFQKGDIAEGYSVSREKKESFPLTVTSAQKNPTAFYLCASSSGTGGRTEAFFGQGTRLTVV.

V is TRBV7-2 and J is TRBJ2-2; TRBD2 matches at 8 bases. Germline V gene sequence: CDR1 SGHTA, CDR2 FQGNSA. The CDR3 is 16 residues long. Unmatched junction bases numbered 13, after V lost 5 bases and J lost 8 bases. The CDR3 here is CASSTSTLAGPGELFF. As DNA, the CDR3 is TGTGCCAGCAGCACTAGTACTTTAGCGGGACCTGGGGAGCTGTTTTTT.

This clonotype was recorded a few times. The chain uses TRBV7-8 and TRBJ1-5; 9 bases agree with TRBD1. CDR1 is SGHVS and CDR2 is FQNEAQ in the germline V gene. The V gene end was trimmed by 1 base and the J gene end by 0 bases; junction bases not matched to a gene: 13. The CDR3 sequence is 20 residues long. For the CDR3, the DNA is TGTGCCAGCAGCTTAGAGCTATCCGGGACAGGGACTTATAGCAATCAGCCCCAGCATTTT. This sequence encodes CASSLELSGTGTYSNQPQHF.

Only a few counts were recorded for this clonotype. The chain couples TRBV19 to TRBJ1-5, with D possibly TRBD1 on 6 matching bases. CDR1 and CDR2 from the germline V gene are LNHDA and SQIVND (reference sequence). The CDR3 is 16 amino acids. V was pared by 4 bases and J by 2 bases, with 15 bases between. CDR3 nucleotide sequence: TGTGCCAGTAGTAGCCAGGGGCGCGATGGCAATCAGCCCCAGCATTTT. This sequence encodes CASSSQGRDGNQPQHF.

V and J are TRBV4-1 and TRBJ1-2, with D unresolved. V shed 4 bases and J shed 4 bases, with 19 bases lying between them. The CDR3 consists of 16 residues. From germline, CDR1 is MGHRA and CDR2 YSYEKL. Here the CDR3 reads CASSPTLRMGSYGYTF. The CDR3 DNA reads TGCGCCAGCAGCCCCACTTTGAGGATGGGTAGCTATGGCTACACCTTC.

The chain joins TRBV20-1 to TRBJ2-1; D is unresolved. The CDR3 sequence is 14 residues long. Trimming left V 1 base short and J 4 bases short, with 11 bases between. Germline CDR1 is DFQATT and CDR2 is SNEGSKA (reference sequence). CDR3 residues: CSARVIGPYNEQFF. The CDR3 DNA reads as TGCAGTGCTAGAGTTATAGGACCATACAATGAGCAGTTCTTC.

The genes are TRBV20-1 and TRBJ1-2, with a weak D call TRBD1 (5 bases). Germline values: CDR1 DFQATT, CDR2 SNEGSKA (reference sequence). The CDR3 consists of 12 residues. V was pared by 6 bases and J by 5 bases, with 13 bases between. Written as DNA, the CDR3 is TGCAGTGCGGGGGAAGACGGGTATGGCTACACCTTC. Its protein product is CSAGEDGYGYTF.

The chain uses TRBV6-1 and TRBJ2-1; 7 positions agree with TRBD1. Germline CDR1 MNHNS, CDR2 SASEGT. This CDR3 has 13 amino acids. Losses at the gene ends were 4 bases for V and 7 bases for J; bases not matched to a gene: 4. CDR3 in amino acids: CASSGYRGNEQFF. The CDR3, as DNA: TGTGCCAGCAGTGGATACAGGGGAAATGAGCAGTTCTTC.